A selection of T cell receptor beta chains follows, all from one sample in a study of blood T cells in healthy people across ages. A single record per CDR3 protein comes from TCRdb applying MiXCR to the 5' RACE reads. The table shows roughly 800,000 distinct CDR3 sequences, with roughly 50% occurring only once. The specimen sequenced was blood. These TCRs come from a man aged 25-40 years in good health. Each CDR3 is given with its conserved first and last residue. A clone size is listed for some rows: how often the clone was seen (once, few, many), or a class if it is expanded.

clone size	V gene	J gene	CDR3 protein
.	TRBV7-2	TRBJ1-2	CASSLSRGLGYGYTF
.	TRBV28	TRBJ2-3	CASSFGPSGVQDTQYF
many	TRBV5-1	TRBJ1-2	CASSLGQGNYGYTF
.	TRBV7-9	TRBJ1-4	CASKGAATNEKLFF
once	TRBV12-3/TRBV12-4	TRBJ2-1	CASSVGVSYNEQFF
.	TRBV30	TRBJ2-5	CAWSGRTDQETQYF
few	TRBV6-2/TRBV6-3	TRBJ2-7	CATSAVTYEQYF
.	TRBV6-1	TRBJ1-6	CASSALRARDSPLHF
.	TRBV4-3	TRBJ2-5	CASSQTGTRPGGTQYF
.	TRBV28	TRBJ2-5	CASTGGAKETQYF
.	TRBV28	TRBJ2-7	CASSSDPGQAYEQYF
.	TRBV28	TRBJ2-7	CASSTSGTRTYEQYF
.	TRBV6-6	TRBJ2-1	CASRQSLPRSYNEQFF
.	TRBV20-1	TRBJ1-1	CSAWTAGEAFF
.	TRBV27	TRBJ2-5	CASSLRVGVWETQYF
few	TRBV10-3	TRBJ2-5	CAIGGSVQETQYF
.	TRBV7-9	TRBJ1-1	CASSLGPPNTEAFF
.	TRBV7-2	TRBJ2-7	CASSLAENSAYEQYF